This entry describes one TCR beta chain. The CDR3 runs 15 residues. V was clipped by 5 bases and J by 3 bases, with 14 bases between them. CDR1 is MDHEN and CDR2 is SYDVKM in the germline V gene. The source of the sample is a study of blood T cell repertoires in COVID-19. Generated by immunoSEQ multiplex PCR, the TCRdb table keeps only in-frame clones and is missing some. The table includes roughly 290,000 clones, around 89% detected once. The rearrangement links TRBV28 to TRBJ2-4, with D perhaps TRBD1 (5 bases). Sequencing was carried out using peripheral blood. The source of this sequence is a man younger than 45 with acute or convalescent COVID-19. Written as DNA, the CDR3 is TGTGCCAGCAGTCGGCAGGGATTCAGCAAAAACATTCAGTACTTC. Protein sequence: CASSRQGFSKNIQYF.